This T cell receptor beta chain was retrieved from a study of regulatory T cells in long-lasting Graves disease. General study findings and limits: A reduction in accuracy may have resulted from the small sample size. The study examined only peripheral blood, not thyroid tissue. Among samples with persistent disease, TRBV28, TRBJ1-2 and TRBJ2-5 were favored. The study found persistent patients shared more public clonotypes (more than 2,500) than new patients (roughly 880).

The CDR3 runs 16 residues. Through Arm-PCR of CDR3 regions and iRepertoire HTBI primers, TCR beta libraries were built. TCRdb used MiXCR to reprocess the multiplex PCR reads, holding one entry per CDR3 protein. The repertoire holds about 340,000 distinct CDR3 sequences, with about 20% as singletons. As for time point: persistent/refractory GD, antithyroid drugs over 5 years with positive TRAb. The TCR library was made from RNA extracted from PBMCs. As regards this clonotype: Antigen unknown.

This specimen consisted of peripheral blood mononuclear cells (PBMCs), obtained when the disease was refractory, from a patient treated with antithyroid drugs. This receptor was taken from a female donor with Graves disease. The rearrangement joins TRBV3-2 to TRBJ1-5. TRBV3-2 is classified as a pseudogene. In DNA, the CDR3 is TGTGCCAGCAGCCGTACCCGCCAGACCTGCAATCAGCCCCAGCATTTT. This encodes CASSRTRQTCNQPQHF.